A single sample is the source of the 29 T cell receptor beta chains below, sequenced in a study of T-cell reconstitution after alpha-beta-depleted transplantation in children. Researchers prepared the TCRbeta library using unique molecular identifiers, the study reports. TCRdb used MiXCR to reprocess the PCR reads, holding one entry per CDR3 protein. The top ten clones hold 5% to 8% of a sample with 200,000 to 250,000 distinct CDR3 sequences, 8.2% of them seen once. Specimen: PBMCs, mostly from graft donor cells, collected 180 days after TCRalphabeta/CD19-depleted stem cell transplant. The receptors were gathered from a male patient younger than 18 who had a stem cell transplant for acute lymphoblastic leukemia, so the T cells may come from the graft donor.

This clonotype was seen repeatedly, ten times or more. The rearrangement joins TRBV18 to TRBJ2-3; possible D gene TRBD1, 5 bases. Between the trimmed V and J ends, which lost 4 bases and 1 base, there was a span of 9 bases. CDR3 length: 14 residues. Germline lookup yields CDR1 KGHSH and CDR2 LQKENI. The CDR3 coding sequence is TGTGCCAGCTCACTACTGACAGGCACAGATACGCAGTATTTT. Amino acid sequence: CASSLLTGTDTQYF.

Comment on this clonotype: Just one base apart from a much larger clone, this may be a read error. The CDR3: CASSYDYQGARYGQYF. CDR3 nucleotide sequence: TGTGCCAGCAGTTACGATTATCAGGGGGCTCGGTACGGGCAGTACTTC. The chain joins TRBV6-5 to TRBJ2-7; 8 bases are a match to TRBD1. CDR1 and CDR2 (germline): MNHEY, SVGAGI. The CDR3 has 16 amino acids.

The sample holds many counts of this clonotype. The V call is TRBV3-1, the J call TRBJ2-5; no reliable D call. The ends were cut back, 0 bases at V and 2 bases at J, with 7 bases in the middle. This CDR3 contains 14 residues. Germline CDR1 reads LGHDT; CDR2 reads YNNKEL (reference sequence). The CDR3 protein is CASSQELRQETQYF. In DNA form, the CDR3 reads TGTGCCAGCAGCCAAGAATTGAGGCAAGAGACCCAGTACTTC.

This clonotype has ten or more counts. The rearrangement uses TRBV24-1 and TRBJ2-2; 7 bases are a match to TRBD1. Germline V lookup: CDR1 KGHDR, CDR2 SFDVKD. The ends lost 4 bases at V and 5 bases at J; junction bases unmatched: 6. The CDR3 totals 15 residues. As DNA, the CDR3 is TGTGCCACCAGTGACCACAGGGGAAGGACCGGGGAGCTGTTTTTT. Translation: CATSDHRGRTGELFF.

This clonotype was found many times. The chain is built from TRBV5-1 and TRBJ1-2, with D perhaps matching TRBD1 (6 bases). Germline V gene lookup returns CDR1 SGHRS and CDR2 YFSETQ. The CDR3 runs 13 residues. V lost 0 bases and J lost 8, with 11 bases in between. CDR3 sequence (DNA): TGCGCCAGCAGCTTGGAGGGGGGGAGAGGCTACACCTTC. Its translation: CASSLEGGRGYTF.

The sample holds many counts of this clonotype. CDR3 sequence: CASREGIEQFF. The CDR3 DNA sequence: TGTGCCAGCAGGGAGGGGATTGAGCAGTTCTTC. The rearrangement uses TRBV2 and TRBJ2-1; D might be TRBD2 (6 bases). From germline, CDR1 is SNHLY and CDR2 FYNNEI. The CDR3 extends over 11 amino acids. Trimming removed 6 bases from V and 9 bases from J, with 9 bases in between.

This clonotype occurred many times. The chain has TRBV19 and TRBJ2-5; no clear D gene. Germline assignment: CDR1 LNHDA and CDR2 SQIVND (reference sequence). Deletions cut 3 bases from V and 1 base from J, with 6 bases between. CDR3 length: 13 amino acids. The CDR3 is CASSILLQETQYF. The CDR3 DNA sequence: TGTGCCAGTAGTATTCTTCTCCAAGAGACCCAGTACTTC.

This clonotype was found many times. The chain combines TRBV10-3 with TRBJ2-7, with 9 positions matching TRBD1. The junction had 2 bases not matched to a gene; V was cut back by 0 bases and J by 5 bases. Germline V lookup: CDR1 ENHRY, CDR2 SYGVKD. CDR3 length: 14 amino acids. The CDR3 region has the DNA TGTGCCATCAGTGAGTCCACAGGGGGCCACGAGCAGTACTTC. Translating gives CAISESTGGHEQYF.

This chain joins TRBV6-2 or TRBV6-3 and TRBJ1-3; D may be TRBD1 (6 bases). From germline, CDR1 is MNHEY and CDR2 SVGEGT. Trimming removed 7 bases at V and 0 bases at J, with 16 bases between. The CDR3 sequence is 16 residues long. The CDR3 nucleotides read TGTGCCAGCACCAAAACAGGGATGAGCTCTGGAAACACCATATATTTT. Translated, it gives CASTKTGMSSGNTIYF.

In this sample, this clonotype turned up many times. The V gene is TRBV29-1, the J gene TRBJ2-1; 12 positions agree with TRBD2. CDR1 and CDR2 (germline): SQVTM, ANQGSEA. V lost 3 bases to trimming and J lost 4 bases; unmatched junction nucleotides: 7. The CDR3 extends over 16 amino acids. CDR3 DNA sequence: TGCAGCGTTGACCCTAGCGGGAGGGCGGGGTACAATGAGCAGTTCTTC. Its protein is CSVDPSGRAGYNEQFF.

This clonotype was seen many times. V gene TRBV29-1 combines with J gene TRBJ2-1, with D hard to call. The CDR3 sequence is 11 residues long. Germline V gene sequence: CDR1 SQVTM, CDR2 ANQGSEA. Between the trimmed V and J ends, which lost 8 bases and 1 base, there was a span of 6 bases. CDR3 in amino acids: CSLKSYNEQFF. DNA of the CDR3: TGCAGCCTAAAGTCCTACAATGAGCAGTTCTTC.

This clonotype was observed many times. This chain uses TRBV10-3 with TRBJ2-4; D tentatively fits TRBD1 or TRBD2 (6 bases each). There are 16 residues in the CDR3. Looked up from germline, CDR1 is ENHRY and CDR2 is SYGVKD. With 3 bases removed from V and 10 bases from J, the gap between germline ends came to 22 bases. In DNA form, the CDR3 reads TGTGCCATCAGTGAAAGGGGGGCGGACAGCCGGCGGATTCAGTACTTC. Translating gives CAISERGADSRRIQYF.

This clonotype was counted at least ten times. The V and J genes are TRBV14 and TRBJ2-1, with D unresolved. This CDR3 region has 15 residues. V lost 1 base and J 9 bases, leaving 16 bases between the germline ends. Germline CDR1 reads SGHDN; CDR2 reads FVKESK. DNA for the CDR3: TGTGCCAGCAGCCAAGTAGTAAAAACCAGTCGTGAGCAGTTCTTC. This codes for CASSQVVKTSREQFF.

The chain carries TRBV29-1 and TRBJ2-1, with 7 bases fitting TRBD1. Germline V gene data show CDR1 as SQVTM and CDR2 as ANQGSEA. V lost 0 bases and J lost 4; bases outside the gene matches: 6. CDR3 length equals 15 residues. In nucleotides, the CDR3 is TGCAGCGTTGAAGAGCAGGACAGGATTTACAATGAGCAGTTCTTC. It is translated as CSVEEQDRIYNEQFF.

In its sample, this clonotype was seen many times. V and J are TRBV4-1 and TRBJ1-5; no reliable D call. V was pared by 0 bases and J by 0 bases, with 6 bases between. The CDR3 is made up of 15 amino acids. Germline V gene data show CDR1 as MGHRA and CDR2 as YSYEKL. As DNA, the CDR3 is TGCGCCAGCAGCCAAGACCCGAATAGCAATCAGCCCCAGCATTTT. Protein product: CASSQDPNSNQPQHF.

This clonotype was observed at least ten times. DNA for the CDR3: TGCGCCAGCAGCCCCCCGACAGGGGACGGGGAGCTGTTTTTT. Its protein is CASSPPTGDGELFF. The J gene is TRBJ2-2, the V gene TRBV5-1; 8 bases agree with TRBD1. Germline V CDR1 and CDR2: SGHRS, YFSETQ. V was pared by 4 bases and J by 7 bases, with 6 bases of the junction left unmatched. This CDR3 is built from 14 residues.

This clonotype was observed many times. In nucleotides, the CDR3 is TGCGCCAGCAGCCCGCAGGGAGCGGGTTCTGGGGCCAACGTCCTGACTTTC. Protein: CASSPQGAGSGANVLTF. The rearrangement uses TRBV5-1 and TRBJ2-6, with D tentatively TRBD2 (6 bases). The CDR3 is 17 amino acids. Germline V gives CDR1 SGHRS, CDR2 YFSETQ. V gave up 4 bases and J gave up 1 base, with 15 bases separating them. Using reference TRBV5-1 and TRBJ2-6 for the parts outside the CDR3, the full variable domain is KAGVTQTPRYLIKTRGQQVTLSCSPISGHRSVSWYQQTPGQGLQFLFEYFSETQRNKGNFPGRFSGRQFSNSRSEMNVSTLELGDSALYLCASSPQGAGSGANVLTFGAGSRLTVL.

In its sample, this clonotype was seen many times. The chain uses TRBV19 and TRBJ1-2, with D perhaps matching TRBD1 (5 bases). CDR3 length: 10 amino acids. Trimming cost V 6 bases and J 14 bases, with 13 bases left between them. Germline V CDR1 and CDR2: LNHDA, SQIVND (reference sequence). The CDR3 coding sequence is TGTGCCAGTAGGGGGGAAAGGCGAACCTTC. Translating gives CASRGERRTF.

There are many counts of this clonotype. The V call is TRBV3-1, the J call TRBJ1-1; 7 nucleotides align to TRBD1. The CDR3 runs 15 residues. In germline, CDR1 is LGHDT, CDR2 YNNKEL (reference sequence). Trimming at V came to 3 bases and at J to 0 bases, leaving 4 bases not matched to a gene. The CDR3 region has the DNA TGTGCCAGCAGCCATGGGACAGCCATGAACACTGAAGCTTTCTTT. Protein: CASSHGTAMNTEAFF.

The table lists this clonotype with many counts. The chain combines TRBV7-9 with TRBJ2-5; 8 positions agree with TRBD2. The V and J ends lost 5 bases and 7 bases, in that order; junction bases with no gene match: 15. This CDR3 contains 16 residues. From germline, CDR1 is SEHNR and CDR2 FQNEAQ (reference sequence). CDR3 residues: CASSRKTTSGSGTQYF. In DNA, the CDR3 is TGTGCCAGCAGCCGAAAAACTACTAGCGGTTCTGGGACCCAGTACTTC.

The chain combines TRBV6-1 with TRBJ2-7, with D possibly called TRBD1 or TRBD2 (6 bases each). The CDR3 extends over 15 amino acids. The germline V gene has CDR1 MNHNS and CDR2 SASEGT. V lost 6 bases, J lost 3 bases, and 18 bases lay in between. CDR3 residues: CASSPTLGGGYEQYF. CDR3 bases: TGTGCCAGCAGCCCTACCCTTGGAGGGGGCTACGAGCAGTACTTC.

This clonotype was picked up many times. The V gene is TRBV12-3 or TRBV12-4, the J gene TRBJ2-3, with a weak D call TRBD1 (6 bases). There are 14 residues in the CDR3. V lost 6 bases to trimming and J lost 1 base, with 11 bases between them. This chain's CDR3 is CASSPNRGTDTQYF. In nucleotides, the CDR3 is TGTGCCAGCAGCCCGAACAGGGGCACAGATACGCAGTATTTT.

This clonotype was detected only a few times. The chain uses TRBV18 and TRBJ2-7; the D is unclear. Germline loops: CDR1 KGHSH, CDR2 LQKENI. V gave up 0 bases and J gave up 4 bases, with 7 bases separating them. The CDR3 has 13 residues. The CDR3 DNA reads as TGTGCCAGCTCACCACCGGCGCGGTACGAGCAGTACTTC. Its protein product is CASSPPARYEQYF. The whole variable domain, remainder taken from reference TRBV18 and TRBJ2-7, is NAGVMQNPRHLVRRRGQEARLRCSPMKGHSHVYWYRQLPEEGLKFMVYLQKENIIDESGMPKERFSAEFPKEGPSILRIQQVVRGDSAAYFCASSPPARYEQYFGPGTRLTVT.

The chain links TRBV10-2 to TRBJ2-1; 8 positions match TRBD2. With V trimmed by 3 bases and J by 10 bases, 11 bases remained unmatched. Germline CDR1 and CDR2: WSHSY and SAAADI. This CDR3 is 15 amino acids long. The CDR3 loop is CASSDLAGGLREQFF. CDR3 coding DNA: TGCGCCAGCAGTGATCTGGCGGGGGGCCTAAGAGAGCAGTTCTTC.

Concerning this clonotype: This may arise from a read error, as a much more abundant clone is one base away. The rearrangement uses TRBV12-3 or TRBV12-4 and TRBJ2-7; 7 bases line up with TRBD2. The CDR3 has 19 residues. In DNA form, the CDR3 reads TGTGCCTGCAGTCCTGACCGACCGCGGGGCGGGAGTTGGCACTACGAGCAGTACTTC. The encoded protein is CACSPDRPRGGSWHYEQYF.

This clonotype has just a few counts. The chain recombines TRBV5-4 with TRBJ2-7, with 7 bases matching TRBD2. The V gene's germline CDR1 is SGHNT and CDR2 YYREEE (reference sequence). The CDR3 contains 14 residues. Trimming cost V 4 bases and J 6 bases; bases outside gene matches: 10. This chain's CDR3 is CASSVREALFEQYF. CDR3 coding DNA: TGTGCCAGCAGCGTTCGGGAGGCTTTGTTCGAGCAGTACTTC.

In this sample, this clonotype turned up many times. This chain connects TRBV4-2 to TRBJ2-2, with a tentative D call TRBD2 (6 bases). Deletions cut 0 bases from V and 0 bases from J, with 20 bases between. Looked up from germline, CDR1 is LGHNA and CDR2 is YNFKEQ. The CDR3 contains 20 residues. The CDR3 loop is CASSQERRRRGRSNTGELFF. The CDR3 bases are TGTGCCAGCAGCCAAGAGAGGAGGCGGCGGGGCCGCTCGAACACCGGGGAGCTGTTTTTT.

This clonotype has at least ten counts. This chain connects TRBV7-6 to TRBJ1-5; 7 nucleotides align to TRBD1. Germline CDR1 SGHVS, CDR2 FNYEAQ. V lost 1 base and J lost 4; bases outside the gene matches: 13. The CDR3 consists of 18 residues. Here the CDR3 reads CASSLDWVNRGGNQPQHF. DNA of the CDR3: TGTGCCAGCAGCTTAGATTGGGTAAACAGGGGAGGGAATCAGCCCCAGCATTTT.

V and J are TRBV7-2 and TRBJ2-5, with 10 positions matching TRBD1. The ends lost 5 bases at V and 4 bases at J; junction bases unmatched: 10. The CDR3 is 16 amino acids. CDR1 is SGHTA, CDR2 FQGNSA, per germline. The CDR3 loop reads CASSPATGTGVETQYF. The CDR3 bases are TGTGCCAGCAGCCCGGCCACCGGGACAGGGGTAGAGACCCAGTACTTC. The whole variable domain, remainder taken from reference TRBV7-2 and TRBJ2-5, is GAGVSQSPSNKVTEKGKDVELRCDPISGHTALYWYRQSLGQGLEFLIYFQGNSAPDKSGLPSDRFSAERTGGSVSTLTIQRTQQEDSAVYLCASSPATGTGVETQYFGPGTRLLVL.